The entry that follows covers one T cell receptor beta chain sequence. This entry belongs to a study of blood T cell repertoires in COVID-19. Study in general: Acute and convalescent COVID-19 samples came from the United States, Italy and Spain. PBMCs, B-cell-depleted T cells, or T cells provided the cDNA or gDNA that made up the material.

The CDR3 consists of 15 residues. The V and J ends lost 6 bases and 1 base, in that order; junction bases with no gene match: 8. CDR1 is MNHEY and CDR2 is SVGAGI in the germline V gene. Original analysis: From reference gene primer amplification, estimates of nucleated cell counts were derived. Assay used: immunoSEQ multiplex PCR; TCRdb lists only in-frame clones, some missing. Clone size and V and J calls were adopted from that table, with D and trimming inferred from the DNA. Of about 110,000 clones in the sample, around 86% were seen once. This TCR came from a man aged 35 to 55 with acute or convalescent COVID-19. The sample taken for sequencing was peripheral blood. V and J are TRBV6-5 and TRBJ1-2; 7 bases fit TRBD1. The CDR3 loop is CASRLGQARNYGYTF. Written as DNA, the CDR3 is TGTGCCAGCAGATTAGGACAGGCCCGTAACTATGGCTACACCTTC.